This entry features one T cell receptor beta chain sequence. The sample originates from a study of blood T cell repertoires in COVID-19. Study at large: Sites across the United States, Italy and Spain contributed samples from acute and convalescent COVID-19. In each case, the material was cDNA or gDNA derived from T cells, B-cell-depleted T cells, or PBMCs.

Those who participated ranged in age from roughly 18 to 95 years and resided in around 22 US areas. Clinical history as reported by participants underpinned cohort assignment. Here immunoSEQ multiplex PCR was the method, and the copy in TCRdb shows in-frame clones only, minus some. The sample has 450,000 or so clones; 90% are singletons. There are 13 residues in the CDR3. Germline CDR1 and CDR2: SGHNT and YENEEA. Trimming removed 1 base from V and 3 bases from J, with 6 bases in between. This chain uses TRBV11-3 with TRBJ1-2; perhaps TRBD1 as D (6 bases). The origin of this receptor is a young man who had recovered from COVID-19. Sequenced material: PBMCs or T cells enriched from blood (not recorded which). The CDR3 bases are TGTGCCAGCAGCTTAGGACAGGACTATGGCTACACCTTC. Its protein is CASSLGQDYGYTF.